This section outlines one TCR beta chain sequence together with its context. The authors ran a second PCR of 7 to 11 cycles using a sample-barcoded 5' primer and a J-beta primer mix. Each CDR3 protein gets one entry after TCRdb re-called the 5' RACE reads with MiXCR. The sample has around 1.7 million distinct CDR3 sequences; approximately 28% are singletons. The source of the sample is a study of blood T cells in healthy people across ages. The CDR3 has 16 amino acids. Deletions cut 4 bases from V and 1 base from J, with 16 bases between. CDR1 and CDR2 from the germline V gene are ENHRY and SYGVKD. Sequenced material: blood. The receptor's source is a young woman in good health. The gene calls are TRBV10-3 and TRBJ2-5; possibly TRBD1 for D (5 bases). CDR3 bases: TGTGCCATCAGTGGTGAAGGGGTCAACCCCCAAGAGACCCAGTACTTC. Amino acids: CAISGEGVNPQETQYF.